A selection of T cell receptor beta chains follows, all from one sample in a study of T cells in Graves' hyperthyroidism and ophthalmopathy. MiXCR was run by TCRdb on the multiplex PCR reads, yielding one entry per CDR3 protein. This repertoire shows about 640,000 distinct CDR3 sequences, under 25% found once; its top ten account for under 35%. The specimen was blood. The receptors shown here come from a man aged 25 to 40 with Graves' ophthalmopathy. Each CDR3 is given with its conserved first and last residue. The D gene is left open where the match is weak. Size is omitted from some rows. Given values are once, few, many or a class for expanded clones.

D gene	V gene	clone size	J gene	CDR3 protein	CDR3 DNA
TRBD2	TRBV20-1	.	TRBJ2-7	CSARGSGSFFSYEQYF	TGCAGTGCTAGGGGTAGCGGGAGCTTCTTCTCCTACGAGCAGTACTTC
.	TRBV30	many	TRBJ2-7	CAWSVGEKYEQYF	TGTGCCTGGAGTGTGGGGGAGAAATACGAGCAGTACTTC
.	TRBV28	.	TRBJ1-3	CASSRGQKGNTIYF	TGTGCCAGCAGCAGGGGACAAAAGGGAAACACCATATATTTT
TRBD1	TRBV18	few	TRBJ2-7	CASSPGQGVGYEQYF	TGTGCCAGCTCACCAGGACAGGGGGTGGGCTACGAGCAGTACTTC
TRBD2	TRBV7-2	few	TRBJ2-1	CASSLGTSGSFLNEQFF	TGTGCCAGCAGCCTTGGGACTAGCGGGAGCTTTTTGAATGAGCAGTTCTTC
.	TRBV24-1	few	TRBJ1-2	CATSDPALYGYTF	TGTGCCACCAGTGACCCCGCCCTCTATGGCTACACCTTC
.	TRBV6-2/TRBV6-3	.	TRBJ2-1	CASSYQGDGRRGNEQFF	TGTGCCAGCAGTTACCAAGGTGACGGGAGAAGAGGGAATGAGCAGTTCTTC
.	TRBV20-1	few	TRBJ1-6	CSARARGPFPLHF	TGCAGTGCTAGAGCACGGGGTCCATTTCCCCTCCACTTT
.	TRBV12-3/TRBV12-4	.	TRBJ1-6	CASSSHIGSLLHF	TGTGCCAGCAGTTCCCATATAGGGTCACTCCTCCACTTT
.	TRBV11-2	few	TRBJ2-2	CASSSARAGELFF	TGTGCCAGCAGCTCAGCCAGGGCCGGGGAGCTGTTTTTT
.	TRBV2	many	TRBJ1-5	CASSDRFNQPQHF	TGTGCCAGCAGCGACAGATTTAATCAGCCCCAGCATTTT
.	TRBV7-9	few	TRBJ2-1	CASSLAATSDNEQFF	TGTGCCAGCAGCTTAGCTGCGACTTCGGACAATGAGCAGTTCTTC
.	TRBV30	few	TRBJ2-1	CAWRREGRRWNEQFF	TGTGCCTGGAGGAGAGAGGGAAGAAGGTGGAATGAGCAGTTCTTC
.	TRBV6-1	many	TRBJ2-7	CASGVYEQYF	TGTGCCAGCGGGGTATACGAGCAGTACTTC
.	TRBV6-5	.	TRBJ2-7	CASSYSGRGAYEQYF	TGTGCCAGCAGTTACTCAGGCAGGGGGGCCTACGAGCAGTACTTC
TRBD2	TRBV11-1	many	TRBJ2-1	CASSVLAGVVDEQFF	TGTGCCAGCAGCGTACTAGCGGGAGTTGTAGATGAGCAGTTCTTC
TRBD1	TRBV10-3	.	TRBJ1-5	CAISESTGINQPQHF	TGTGCCATCAGTGAGTCGACAGGGATCAATCAGCCCCAGCATTTT
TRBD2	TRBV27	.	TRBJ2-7	CASSALLAGGPGKQYF	TGTGCCAGCAGCGCACTACTAGCGGGAGGGCCGGGGAAGCAGTACTTC
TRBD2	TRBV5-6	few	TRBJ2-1	CASSLVGTTIINEQFF	TGTGCCAGCAGCCTGGTCGGGACTACCATAATCAATGAGCAGTTCTTC
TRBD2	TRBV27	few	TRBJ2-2	CASSPLGLGFSNTGELFF	TGTGCCAGCAGCCCCTTGGGACTAGGTTTCTCGAACACCGGGGAGCTGTTTTTT
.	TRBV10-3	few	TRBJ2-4	CAISESGSRSALAKNIQYF	TGTGCCATCAGTGAGTCTGGGAGTCGGTCTGCCCTAGCCAAAAACATTCAGTACTTC
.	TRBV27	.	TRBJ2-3	CASSSPMKGDTQYF	TGTGCCAGCAGTTCTCCTATGAAGGGAGATACGCAGTATTTT
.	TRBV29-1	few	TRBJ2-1	CSVVGVYNEQFF	TGCAGCGTTGTAGGGGTGTACAATGAGCAGTTCTTC
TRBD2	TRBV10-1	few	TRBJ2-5	CASRPPLSGREETQYF	TGCGCCAGCAGACCCCCTCTGAGCGGGAGAGAAGAGACCCAGTACTTC
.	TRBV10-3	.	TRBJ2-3	CATGPDVSTDTQYF	TGTGCCACAGGGCCGGACGTAAGCACAGATACGCAGTATTTT
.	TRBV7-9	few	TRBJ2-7	CASSSGVERYEQYF	TGTGCCAGCAGCTCAGGAGTTGAAAGATACGAGCAGTACTTC
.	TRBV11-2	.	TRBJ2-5	CASSLDRMRDPLETQYF	TGTGCCAGCAGCTTAGATCGCATGAGGGACCCGTTAGAGACCCAGTACTTC
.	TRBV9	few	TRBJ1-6	CASSVEGAGPLHF	TGTGCCAGCAGCGTAGAGGGCGCGGGGCCCCTCCACTTT
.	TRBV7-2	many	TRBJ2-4	CASSLGDGINIQYF	TGTGCCAGCAGCTTAGGCGACGGGATAAACATTCAGTACTTC
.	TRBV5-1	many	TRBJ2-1	CVWGGYTYNEQFF	TGCGTATGGGGCGGGTACACCTACAATGAGCAGTTCTTC
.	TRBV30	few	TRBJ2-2	CACRGGRYSGELFF	TGTGCCTGTAGGGGAGGCCGATACTCCGGGGAGCTGTTTTTT
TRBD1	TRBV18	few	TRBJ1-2	CASSPWGQGARGYTF	TGTGCCAGCTCACCTTGGGGACAGGGGGCTCGCGGCTACACCTTC
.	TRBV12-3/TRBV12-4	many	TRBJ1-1	CASRVGGMNTEAFF	TGTGCCAGCAGAGTCGGGGGGATGAACACTGAAGCTTTCTTT
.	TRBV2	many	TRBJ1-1	CATLGVGKKRRYLVNTEAFF	TGTGCCACCCTGGGGGTGGGTAAAAAAAGAAGGTACTTGGTGAACACTGAAGCTTTCTTT
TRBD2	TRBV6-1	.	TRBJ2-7	CASRRELEQYF	TGTGCCAGCAGGCGGGAGCTCGAGCAGTACTTC
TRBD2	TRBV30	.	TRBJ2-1	CAWGDKLRLAGNEQFF	TGTGCCTGGGGGGATAAATTGAGACTAGCTGGCAATGAGCAGTTCTTC
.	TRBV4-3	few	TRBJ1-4	CASSQGGQWGHEKLFF	TGCGCCAGCAGCCAAGGGGGACAATGGGGCCACGAAAAACTGTTTTTT